Listed below are T cell receptor beta chains from one sample, sequenced in a study of T cells after yellow fever vaccination. Each CDR3 protein gets one entry after TCRdb re-called the 5' RACE reads with MiXCR. Seen here are 200,000 to 300,000 distinct CDR3 sequences, 10% to 15% observed once, and the top ten hold 0.45% to 0.65%. The specimen was CD4+ T cells sorted from PBMCs, collected 45 days after the yellow fever booster vaccination. The receptors originated from a man aged 25-45 years who received the YFV17D yellow fever vaccine. Each CDR3 is given with its conserved first and last residue. The D gene is left open where the match is weak. Size values are once, few and many counts, or a class for expanded clones, and some rows have none.

NA TRBJ2-2 TRBV6-2/TRBV6-3 NA TGTGCCATTAGGGACACCGGGGAGCTGTTTTTT CAIRDTGELFF
NA TRBJ2-1 TRBV12-3/TRBV12-4 NA TGTGCCAGCAGCACCGGGACATGGAATGAGCAGTTCTTC CASSTGTWNEQFF
NA TRBJ2-2 TRBV25-1 few TGTGCCAGCGTGTCGTATACCGGGGAGCTGTTTTTT CASVSYTGELFF
TRBD2 TRBJ2-3 TRBV10-3 few TGTGCCATCAGTGCCCCAGGACTAGCGACGCAGTATTTT CAISAPGLATQYF
NA TRBJ1-6 TRBV12-3/TRBV12-4 few TGTGCCAGCAGTTCCTATGGCGTTTCACCCCTCCACTTT CASSSYGVSPLHF
TRBD2 TRBJ2-2 TRBV24-1 few TGTGCCACCAGTGATCCTAGCGGGAGAGACACCGGGGAGCTGTTTTTT CATSDPSGRDTGELFF
TRBD2 TRBJ2-1 TRBV7-9 few TGTGCCAGCAGCTTACAACTAGCGAGCTACAATGAGCAGTTCTTC CASSLQLASYNEQFF
NA TRBJ1-1 TRBV6-1 few TGTGCCAGCACCATCGGACGGTTCGGCACTGAAGCTTTCTTT CASTIGRFGTEAFF
TRBD1 TRBJ2-2 TRBV24-1 few TGTGCCACCAGTGACTCAAACAGGGGCTCCGGGGAGCTGTTTTTT CATSDSNRGSGELFF
TRBD1 TRBJ2-6 TRBV5-1 few TGCGCCAGCAGCCCGGGACAGGGGACTGGGGCCAACGTCCTGACTTTC CASSPGQGTGANVLTF
TRBD2 TRBJ2-1 TRBV4-2 few TGTGCCAGCAGCCAAGAGTCCGGGACGGCTGGGACTAGCGGGAAAAATGAGCAGTTCTTC CASSQESGTAGTSGKNEQFF
NA TRBJ2-1 TRBV12-3/TRBV12-4 NA TGTGCCAGCGGGCCCGGGGCCAGGCCCAATGAGCAGTTCTTC CASGPGARPNEQFF
NA TRBJ2-4 TRBV7-2 many TGTGCCAGCAGCTTCCAAGGGGGGAACATTCAGTACTTC CASSFQGGNIQYF
TRBD1 TRBJ1-5 TRBV7-8 NA TGTGCCAGCAGCACGAACAGGGGGGGGAATCAGCCCCAGCATTTT CASSTNRGGNQPQHF
TRBD2 TRBJ2-1 TRBV12-3/TRBV12-4 NA TGTGCCAGCAGTTTATCTAGCGGAGACGAGCAGTTCTTC CASSLSSGDEQFF
NA TRBJ1-2 TRBV20-1 NA TGCAGTGCTAGCCTACAGGCCTACTATGGCTACACCTTC CSASLQAYYGYTF
NA TRBJ2-2 TRBV7-8 NA TGTGCCAGCAGCTCCACATGGGGAGTCGAGGAGCTGTTTTTT CASSSTWGVEELFF
NA TRBJ2-2 TRBV12-3/TRBV12-4 NA TGTGCCAGCACTTTAGGTGGGATTCAGCTGTTTTTT CASTLGGIQLFF
NA TRBJ2-7 TRBV20-1 NA TGCAGTGCTAAGACTTCTCCCTACGAGCAGTACTTC CSAKTSPYEQYF
NA TRBJ1-6 TRBV12-3/TRBV12-4 few TGTGCCAGCAGTTCCGGACGAGGATCGGCCGATTCACCCCTCCACTTT CASSSGRGSADSPLHF
TRBD1 TRBJ1-1 TRBV19 NA TGTGCCAGTAGTATAGGGGGGACAGGGGCGGCTTTCTTT CASSIGGTGAAFF
TRBD1 TRBJ2-7 TRBV28 NA TGTGCCAGCAGTTCCCCGGGACAGGGGGCGACTTACGAGCAGTACTTC CASSSPGQGATYEQYF
TRBD2 TRBJ2-5 TRBV29-1 many TGCAGCGGGGGGACTAGCGGGAGTACTGAGACCCAGTACTTC CSGGTSGSTETQYF
NA TRBJ1-1 TRBV6-5 NA TGTGCCAGCAGTTACTCTCAGGTGATCACTGAAGCTTTCTTT CASSYSQVITEAFF